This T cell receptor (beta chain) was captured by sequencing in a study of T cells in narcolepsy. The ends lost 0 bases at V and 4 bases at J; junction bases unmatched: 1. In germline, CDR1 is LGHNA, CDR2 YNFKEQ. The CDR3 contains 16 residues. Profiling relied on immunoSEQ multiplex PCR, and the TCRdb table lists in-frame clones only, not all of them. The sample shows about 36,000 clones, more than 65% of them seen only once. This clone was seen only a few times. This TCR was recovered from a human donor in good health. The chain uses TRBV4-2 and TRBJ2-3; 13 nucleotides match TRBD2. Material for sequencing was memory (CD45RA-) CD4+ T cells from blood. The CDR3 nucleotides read TGTGCCAGCAGCCAAGATACTAGCGGGGGGGCAGATACGCAGTATTTT. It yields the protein CASSQDTSGGADTQYF.